The present TCR beta chain was sequenced within a study of shared clonotypes between healthy human individuals. Several immunoSEQ 96-well plates shared each subset's DNA, each plate a replicate. Libraries were prepared by immunoSEQ multiplex PCR; TCRdb keeps only in-frame clonotypes and omits some of them. The table has 450,000 to 650,000 clones, roughly four fifths seen once. This CDR3 comprises 15 residues. The germline CDR1 and CDR2 sequences are SGHDT and YYEEEE. V was cut by 4 bases and J by 2 bases, with 14 bases left in between. The chain is built from TRBV5-6 and TRBJ2-3, with D unclear. This TCR was recovered from a woman between 35 and 50 years old in good health. Some clones in this sample may be carry-over from other donors' samples. Specimen: PBMCs. CDR3 in DNA: TGTGCCAGCAGCCCGACTCTAGTACTCACAGATACGCAGTATTTT. Protein: CASSPTLVLTDTQYF.